These 28 T cell receptor beta chains originate from one sample sequenced in a study of tissue T cells after allogeneic stem cell transplantation (dated by TCRdb to between 2021 and 2024). To prepare the library, the immunoSEQ multiplex PCR assay was applied. Drawn from immuneACCESS, this table holds only the in-frame rearrangements with V and J called that TCRdb kept. Clones are partly lost; checked studies trace under half to an unresolved V gene and leave the rest unexplained. The sample data list nearly 50,000 clones, and approximately 73% of these were observed just once. The ten largest clones represent roughly 0.66% of the sample. Sequenced sample: sorted cells pooled from one or two spleens. Source of these receptors: a pool of C57BL/6 mice in good health.

About this clone itself: Gene names and germline refer to mouse. The read is 1 residue too short to cover the CDR3 end, so that end is filled in from the germline J gene. The V gene is TRBV29, the J gene TRBJ2-7; 7 positions match TRBD1. Germline lookup yields CDR1 MSHET and CDR2 SYDVDS. There are 11 residues in the CDR3. J was trimmed by 6 bases and V by 10 bases; bases with no gene match: 6. The CDR3 sequence is CATYRGGEQYF. The part of the CDR3 DNA that was read is TGTGCTACCTACAGGGGAGGTGAACAGTAC.

With respect to this clone: Mouse names are used for the genes. The sequenced fragment ends 1 residue before the CDR3 boundary, so the rest is inferred from the germline J gene. The rearrangement joins TRBV16 to TRBJ2-7; D is perhaps TRBD1 (5 bases). Per germline, CDR1 SGHSA and CDR2 FRNQAP. The CDR3 runs 12 residues. The V end lost 5 bases, the J end lost 2 bases, and 7 bases lay between the germline ends. CDR3 amino acids: CASSTTAYEQYF. CDR3 DNA (partial): TGTGCAAGCAGCACGACAGCCTATGAACAGTAC.

A word on this clone: The germline and genes are mouse ones. The CDR3 extends 1 residue past the end of the read, so its final part is completed from the germline J gene. The chain recombines TRBV4 with TRBJ2-5, with 8 bases matching TRBD1. The V gene's germline CDR1 is LGHDT and CDR2 YNNKQL (reference sequence). V trimming: 4 bases; J trimming: 6 bases; junction bases outside the gene matches: 6. This CDR3 has 14 residues. Partial CDR3 DNA: TGTGCCAGCAGCTTATCAGGGGGCTGGGACACCCAGTAC. Residues: CASSLSGGWDTQY. The whole CDR3 region reads CASSLSGGWDTQYF.

On this clone: Germline and genes here are mouse. The read comes to an end 1 residue before the CDR3 does, leaving the germline J gene to fill in the end. The chain joins TRBV19 to TRBJ2-2; D is ambiguous. The CDR3 has 13 amino acids. CDR1 and CDR2 (germline): FNHDT, SITEND (reference sequence). Trimming took 5 bases from V and 0 from J, leaving 5 bases between them. Partial CDR3 DNA: TGTGCCAGCAGAACTTCAAACACCGGGCAGCTCTAC. Protein: CASRTSNTGQLY. The CDR3 reads in full as CASRTSNTGQLYF.

Points on this clone: Here the gene names and germline are mouse. The read ends 1 residue before the CDR3 terminus; that terminus is restored from the germline J gene. The V and J genes are TRBV13-2 and TRBJ2-3; 9 nucleotides match TRBD2. With 5 bases clipped from V and 4 bases from J, the junction kept 8 bases outside the gene matches. Germline V CDR1 and CDR2: NNHNN, SYGAGS (reference sequence). This CDR3 has 15 residues. The CDR3 bases that were read are TGTGCCAGCGGGGGTCGACTGGGGGCTACAGAAACGCTGTAT. Protein: CASGGRLGATETLY. The full-length CDR3 reads as CASGGRLGATETLYF.

This clone was recorded only once. The gene names here belong to mouse. The DNA ends 1 residue before the CDR3 does, and the rest of the CDR3 is filled in from the germline J gene. The chain has TRBV4 and TRBJ2-1; 12 positions agree with TRBD2. CDR3 size: 14 residues. Germline CDR1 and CDR2: LGHDT and YNNKQL (reference sequence). Unmatched junction bases numbered 5, after V lost 5 bases and J lost 9 bases. The sequenced CDR3 bases are TGTGCCAGCAGCGCCGACTGGGGGGGCGTTGAGCAGTTC. Translated, it gives CASSADWGGVEQF. The CDR3 as a whole reads CASSADWGGVEQFF.

A word on this clone: Gene names refer to mouse genes. Read data end 1 residue before the CDR3 end; the end is taken from the germline J gene. This chain connects TRBV5 to TRBJ2-3, with TRBD2 matching over 11 bases. The CDR3 runs 15 residues. J gave up 6 bases and V 0 bases, and 2 bases lay outside the gene matches. Germline V gene sequence: CDR1 LGHNA, CDR2 YNLKQL (reference sequence). Incomplete CDR3 DNA: TGTGCCAGCAGCCAAGAACTGGGGGGGCGCGAAACGCTGTAT. It yields the protein CASSQELGGRETLY. The entire CDR3 is CASSQELGGRETLYF.

Details on this clone: Mouse names are used for the genes. The CDR3 end lies 1 residue beyond the end of the read and is filled in from the germline J gene. The chain uses TRBV13-2 and TRBJ2-1; D possibly corresponds to TRBD1 (5 bases). V lost 1 base and J 7 bases, leaving 9 bases between the germline ends. Germline V lookup: CDR1 NNHNN, CDR2 SYGAGS (reference sequence). The CDR3 runs 13 residues. The CDR3 here is CASGDQGWAEQFF. CDR3 bases read: TGTGCCAGCGGTGATCAGGGATGGGCTGAGCAGTTC.

This clone turned up a few times. Germline and genes: mouse. The missing CDR3 end, 1 residue past where the read stops, is filled in from the germline J gene. The chain recombines TRBV12-2 with TRBJ2-2; D is unclear. Germline CDR1 reads SGHLS; CDR2 reads HYDKME. V was shortened by 0 bases and J by 2 bases, with 3 bases between the two germline ends. CDR3 size: 13 residues. The covered CDR3 bases are TGTGCCAGCTCTCTCGAGAACACCGGGCAGCTCTAC. The encoded protein is CASSLENTGQLY. The CDR3, in full, reads CASSLENTGQLYF. The whole variable domain, filled in from reference TRBV12-2 and TRBJ2-2, reads NSGVVQSPRYIIKGKGERSILKCIPISGHLSVAWYQQTQGQELKFFIQHYDKMERDKGNLPSRFSVQQFDDYHSEMNMSALELEDSAVYFCASSLENTGQLYFGEGSKLTVL.

In the case of this clone: Gene and germline names: mouse. The sequenced fragment ends 1 residue before the CDR3 boundary, so the rest is inferred from the germline J gene. V is TRBV16 and J is TRBJ2-4, with 9 bases that match TRBD2. Trimming took 1 base from V and 5 from J; bases not matched to a gene: 7. CDR3 size: 16 residues. CDR1 and CDR2 from the germline V gene are SGHSA and FRNQAP. CDR3 region: CASSLAWGGEGNTLYF. The part of the CDR3 DNA that was read is TGTGCAAGCAGCTTAGCTTGGGGGGGCGAAGGAAACACCTTGTAC.

Turning to this clone: Germline and genes here are mouse. Read coverage stops 1 residue before the CDR3 terminus; the germline J gene supplies the remainder. This chain joins TRBV2 and TRBJ2-5; tentatively, D is TRBD1 or TRBD2 (5 bases each). Deletions cut 4 bases from V and 0 bases from J, with 8 bases between. Germline V gives CDR1 LGHNA, CDR2 YSYQKL. This CDR3 has 14 amino acids. The CDR3 DNA, read in part, is TGTGCCAGCAGCCCGGGGGTTAACCAAGACACCCAGTAC. Amino acids: CASSPGVNQDTQY. The whole CDR3 protein reads CASSPGVNQDTQYF.

A word on this clone: Here the gene names and germline are mouse. The DNA ends 1 residue before the CDR3 does, and the rest of the CDR3 is filled in from the germline J gene. The V and J genes are TRBV5 and TRBJ1-1, with a possible D match to TRBD1 (5 bases). This CDR3 contains 12 residues. From germline, CDR1 is LGHNA and CDR2 YNLKQL (reference sequence). Trimming shortened V by 3 bases and J by 5 bases, and 7 bases separated the two germline ends. The CDR3 sequence is CASSHRQTEVFF. CDR3 DNA (partial): TGTGCCAGCAGCCACAGACAGACAGAAGTCTTC.

About this clone: Gene names refer to mouse genes. The CDR3 end lies 1 residue beyond the end of the read and is filled in from the germline J gene. V gene TRBV24 combines with J gene TRBJ1-3; 9 nucleotides match TRBD1. CDR1 and CDR2 (germline): KGHTA, FRNEEI. This CDR3 region has 15 residues. Losses at the gene ends were 4 bases for V and 2 bases for J; bases not matched to a gene: 3. Incomplete CDR3 DNA: TGTGCCAGCAGTCCTCGACAGGGGGCTGGAAATACGCTCTAT. Protein product: CASSPRQGAGNTLY. The full CDR3 reads CASSPRQGAGNTLYF.

As to this clone: The listed genes are named as in mouse. The sequenced fragment ends 1 residue before the CDR3 boundary, so the rest is inferred from the germline J gene. This chain joins TRBV12-1 and TRBJ1-3, with D unresolved. Trimming stripped 0 bases from V and 0 bases from J, with 11 bases between. The length of the CDR3 is 16 residues. Germline values: CDR1 SGHSN, CDR2 HYEKVE. The CDR3 is CASSLVQKSSGNTLYF. CDR3 DNA, as far as it was read: TGTGCCAGCTCTCTCGTCCAAAAAAGTTCTGGAAATACGCTCTAT.

To note about this clone: Gene names refer to mouse genes. The CDR3 extends 1 residue past the end of the read, so its final part is completed from the germline J gene. The chain combines TRBV15 with TRBJ1-1, with D possibly matching TRBD1 (5 bases). V gave up 3 bases and J gave up 1 base, with 6 bases separating them. This CDR3 spans 13 amino acids. Germline V gene sequence: CDR1 SGHND, CDR2 FRSKSL. Incomplete CDR3 DNA: TGTGCCAGCAGTTTGGGGGAAAACACAGAAGTCTTC. Translating it yields CASSLGENTEVF. The full CDR3 sequence reads CASSLGENTEVFF.

This clone turned up a few times. Genes and germline are mouse. The read terminates 1 residue ahead of where the CDR3 ends, so the germline J gene completes it. The J gene is TRBJ1-1, the V gene TRBV14; 9 bases line up with TRBD1. Trimming removed 7 bases from V and 0 bases from J; junction bases left unmatched: 1. Germline-derived CDR1 and CDR2 are SGHDT and FRDEAV. The CDR3 length is 13 residues. The CDR3 is CASGDRENTEVFF. The DNA read from the CDR3 is TGTGCCAGCGGGGACAGGGAGAACACAGAAGTCTTC. The entire variable domain, with the rest obtained from reference TRBV14 and TRBJ1-1, is as follows: EAGVTQSPRYAVLQEGQAVSFWCDPISGHDTLYWYQQPRDQGPQLLVYFRDEAVIDNSQLPSDRFSAVRPKGTNSTLKIQSAKQGDTATYLCASGDRENTEVFFGKGTRLTVV.

Note on this clone: Gene names follow the mouse nomenclature. The missing CDR3 end, 1 residue past where the read stops, is filled in from the germline J gene. Other DNA sequences in the same sample also yield this CDR3. The chain couples TRBV14 to TRBJ2-4; possibly TRBD1 for D (5 bases). V lost 2 bases, J lost 1 base, and 5 bases lay in between. The germline V gene has CDR1 SGHDT and CDR2 FRDEAV. This CDR3 has 13 residues. CDR3 DNA (partial): TGTGCCAGCAGTTTAGGGGGTCAAAACACCTTGTAC. Residues: CASSLGGQNTLY. The entire CDR3 sequence reads CASSLGGQNTLYF.

Concerning this clone: Each gene name is a mouse one. The CDR3 is cut off 1 residue early in the read; its end comes from the germline J gene. The chain combines TRBV1 with TRBJ1-5; D unresolved. Trimming stripped 1 base from V and 0 bases from J, with 7 bases between. The CDR3 is 15 amino acids. Germline V gene sequence: CDR1 NSQYPW, CDR2 LRSPGD (reference sequence). The CDR3 loop is CTCSAGQYNNQAPLF. Incomplete CDR3 DNA: TGCACCTGCAGTGCAGGGCAGTATAACAACCAGGCTCCGCTT.

Note on this clone: The germline and genes are mouse ones. The sequenced CDR3 bases are TGTGCCAGCAGTCTGTCGCAGGGGGCTGACACAGAAGTCTTC. Residues: CASSLSQGADTEVF. The entire CDR3 is CASSLSQGADTEVFF. V is TRBV26 and J is TRBJ1-1, with 8 bases identical to TRBD1. The read finishes 1 residue shy of the CDR3 end, and the germline J gene is used to complete it. CDR3 length equals 15 residues. The germline V gene encodes CDR1 KGHPV and CDR2 FQNQEV (reference sequence). The trim removed 0 bases at V and 3 bases at J, leaving 3 bases unmatched. The whole variable domain, filled in from reference TRBV26 and TRBJ1-1, reads NSKVIQTPRYLVKGQGQKAKMRCIPEKGHPVVFWYQQNKNNEFKFLINFQNQEVLQQIDMTEKRFSAECPSNSPCSLEIQSSEAGDSALYLCASSLSQGADTEVFFGKGTRLTVV.

The count of this clone is one. Germline and genes here are mouse. The CDR3 goes on 1 residue after the read ends, and that part is filled in from the germline J gene. The chain carries TRBV12-2 and TRBJ1-1; 10 bases map to TRBD1. V shed 0 bases, J shed 5 bases, and the junction held 2 bases outside the gene matches. The CDR3 consists of 14 residues. Germline CDR1 reads SGHLS; CDR2 reads HYDKME. CDR3 sequence: CASSLDRGRTEVFF. CDR3 DNA (partial): TGTGCCAGCTCTCTCGACAGGGGGCGGACAGAAGTCTTC.

Points on this clone: The gene names given are mouse names. The read stops 1 residue short of the end of the CDR3; the missing end is completed from the germline J gene. The rearrangement uses TRBV19 and TRBJ1-1, with D uncertain. The germline V and J ends were trimmed by 0 bases and 3 bases, with 0 bases remaining between them. In germline, CDR1 is FNHDT, CDR2 SITEND (reference sequence). The CDR3 covers 11 residues. Partial CDR3 DNA: TGTGCCAGCAGTATAGACACAGAAGTCTTC. Its translation: CASSIDTEVF. The CDR3 in full is CASSIDTEVFF.

Comment on this clone: Gene names and germline match the mouse. The CDR3 is cut off 1 residue early in the read; its end comes from the germline J gene. The J gene is TRBJ2-3, the V gene TRBV12-1, with 8 bases fitting TRBD1. Germline V lookup: CDR1 SGHSN, CDR2 HYEKVE. V was pared by 3 bases and J by 1 base, with 2 bases of the junction left unmatched. This CDR3 is 14 amino acids long. CDR3 DNA, as far as it was read: TGTGCCAGCTCTATGGGACAGGGTGCAGAAACGCTGTAT. It is translated as CASSMGQGAETLY. The complete CDR3 protein is CASSMGQGAETLYF.

As for this clone: Gene and germline names: mouse. Coverage ceases 1 residue before the CDR3 finishes, and the germline J gene fills in the end. The chain couples TRBV16 to TRBJ2-1; unclear D gene. Germline V gene data show CDR1 as SGHSA and CDR2 as FRNQAP. V was cut by 0 bases and J by 0 bases, with 6 bases left in between. This CDR3 is built from 15 residues. The CDR3 loop reads CASSLDSLNYAEQFF. The sequenced CDR3 bases are TGTGCAAGCAGCTTAGATTCCCTTAACTATGCTGAGCAGTTC.

Of note for this clone: Each gene name is a mouse one. Read sequence stops 1 residue before the CDR3 end, and the germline J gene provides the missing end. The rearrangement joins TRBV13-1 to TRBJ1-6; 8 bases line up with TRBD1. TRBJ1-6 counts as an open reading frame of uncertain function. The CDR3 runs to 14 residues. V lost 5 bases, J lost 9 bases, and 7 bases stayed unmatched. Germline V gene lookup returns CDR1 NSHNY and CDR2 SYGAGN. The CDR3 reads CASSSDRGGSPLYF. The DNA read from the CDR3 is TGTGCCAGCAGCTCCGACAGGGGTGGTTCGCCCCTCTAC.

To note about this clone: Genes and germline are mouse. The CDR3 extends 1 residue past the end of the read, so its final part is completed from the germline J gene. The J gene is TRBJ2-4, the V gene TRBV15; a possible D gene is TRBD1 (5 bases). The V gene's germline CDR1 is SGHND and CDR2 FRSKSL. This CDR3 is built from 14 residues. V gave up 6 bases and J gave up 0 bases, with 10 bases separating them. CDR3 DNA, as far as it was read: TGTGCCAGCAGGACAGACAGTAGTCAAAACACCTTGTAC. Its translation is CASRTDSSQNTLY. The whole CDR3 sequence is CASRTDSSQNTLYF. The variable domain in full, completed from reference TRBV15 and TRBJ2-4, reads DAGVTQTPRHEVAEKGQTIILKCEPVSGHNDLFWYRQTKIQGLELLSYFRSKSLMEDGGAFKDRFKAEMLNSSFSTLKIQPTEPKDSAVYLCASRTDSSQNTLYFGAGTRLSVL.

Note on this clone: The genes and germline here are from mouse. The read ends 1 residue before the CDR3 terminus; that terminus is restored from the germline J gene. V gene TRBV4 combines with J gene TRBJ1-3, with TRBD1 matching 7 bases. Germline V gene data show CDR1 as LGHDT and CDR2 as YNNKQL (reference sequence). There are 14 residues in the CDR3. V shed 5 bases, J shed 2 bases, and the junction held 3 bases outside the gene matches. CDR3 DNA, as far as it was read: TGTGCCAGCAGCCAGGGGGGGGCTGGAAATACGCTCTAT. This codes for CASSQGGAGNTLY. The CDR3 as a whole reads CASSQGGAGNTLYF.

This clone was detected only a few times. These gene names are mouse names. The read terminates 1 residue before the CDR3 end, so the remaining end is supplied by the germline J gene. The chain links TRBV13-2 to TRBJ2-7; the D call may be TRBD1 or TRBD2 (6 bases each). This CDR3 contains 13 residues. Trimming removed 5 bases at V and 0 bases at J, with 9 bases between. The germline gives CDR1 NNHNN, CDR2 SYGAGS (reference sequence). The part of the CDR3 DNA that was read is TGTGCCAGCGGACAGGGACTCTCCTATGAACAGTAC. Its protein is CASGQGLSYEQY. The CDR3 in its entirety is CASGQGLSYEQYF.

A remark on this clone: Mouse germline and gene names are used. Read data end 1 residue before the CDR3 end; the end is taken from the germline J gene. The chain couples TRBV4 to TRBJ1-1; D is possibly TRBD1 (5 bases). The V and J ends lost 5 bases and 4 bases respectively, with 14 bases between them. Germline CDR1 is LGHDT and CDR2 is YNNKQL (reference sequence). This CDR3 has 14 amino acids. CDR3 sequence: CASSASGWGTEVFF. CDR3 DNA, as far as it was read: TGTGCCAGCAGCGCTTCAGGGTGGGGCACAGAAGTCTTC.